The 18 T cell receptor beta chains listed next were all sequenced from one sample in a study of CD8+ T cells in alopecia areata (dated by TCRdb to 2016 to 2018). Library preparation used the immunoSEQ multiplex PCR assay. RNA was extracted from all samples and reverse transcribed into cDNA as template for TCR sequencing. As stored in TCRdb, this immuneACCESS dataset retains in-frame rearrangements with V and J assigned. A fraction of the clones does not appear; measured against another copy, unresolved V genes explain less than half of the discrepancy, and the remainder lacks a known reason. The sample table lists some 180,000 clones, over 55% of them with a count of one. The ten biggest clones cover 1.7% of the sample. In the paper's terms, the time point label means: baseline before oral tofacitinib. Sequences were derived from CD4+ T cells sorted from blood, sampled at week 0. The receptors were sampled from a human donor with alopecia areata.

This clone came up once. The CDR3 DNA reads as TGCAGCGTGGGGGGGAACAGAAATCAGCCCCAGCATTTT. Its translation: CSVGGNRNQPQHF. The V call is TRBV29-1, the J call TRBJ1-5; possible D gene TRBD1, 5 bases. V was trimmed by 6 bases and J by 4 bases, leaving 13 bases between them. This CDR3 has 13 residues. The V gene's germline CDR1 is SQVTM and CDR2 ANQGSEA.

The rearrangement joins TRBV6-1 to TRBJ2-6; D ambiguous. This CDR3 has 16 amino acids. Germline values: CDR1 MNHNS, CDR2 SASEGT. Between the trimmed V and J ends, which lost 1 base and 0 bases, there was a span of 7 bases. CDR3 region: CASSEVISSGANVLTF. In DNA form, the CDR3 reads TGTGCCAGCAGTGAAGTCATCAGCTCTGGGGCCAACGTCCTGACTTTC.

V usage is TRBV7-2 and J usage is TRBJ2-5; TRBD2 is a possible D gene (5 bases). V lost 0 bases and J 10 bases, leaving 15 bases between the germline ends. The CDR3 extends over 14 amino acids. Germline assignment: CDR1 SGHTA and CDR2 FQGNSA. The CDR3 loop is CASSLAGRQNHQYF. CDR3 nucleotides: TGTGCCAGCAGCTTAGCAGGGAGACAAAACCACCAGTACTTC.

This chain uses TRBV30 with TRBJ2-1; D tentatively reads TRBD1 or TRBD2 (5 bases each). Germline values: CDR1 GTSNPN, CDR2 SVGIG (reference sequence). V gave up 4 bases and J gave up 4 bases, with 14 bases separating them. The CDR3 length is 14 residues. The CDR3 bases are TGTGCCTGGAATCCGGGACGCCGATACAATGAGCAGTTCTTC. Translating it yields CAWNPGRRYNEQFF.

The chain combines TRBV30 with TRBJ2-3; D is undetermined. Germline CDR1 is GTSNPN and CDR2 is SVGIG (reference sequence). The CDR3 is made up of 11 amino acids. Trimming removed 2 bases at V and 4 bases at J, with 4 bases between. The CDR3 bases are TGTGCCTGGAGTTATTCAGATACGCAGTATTTT. The encoded protein is CAWSYSDTQYF.

This chain connects TRBV10-3 to TRBJ1-1; D remains ambiguous. CDR3 length: 11 residues. The V gene lost 2 bases and the J gene lost 4 bases, with 2 bases spanning the gap. Germline V gene lookup returns CDR1 ENHRY and CDR2 SYGVKD. CDR3 DNA: TGTGCCATCAGTGAGGGCACTGAAGCTTTCTTT. This sequence encodes CAISEGTEAFF.

The rearrangement joins TRBV29-1 to TRBJ2-3, with a tentative D call TRBD2 (8 bases). Looked up from germline, CDR1 is SQVTM and CDR2 is ANQGSEA. There are 13 residues in the CDR3. CDR3 sequence reads: CSSGTENTDTQYF. CDR3 DNA sequence: TGCAGTAGCGGGACAGAGAACACAGATACGCAGTATTTT.

The genes are TRBV5-1 and TRBJ2-2, with D unclear. Trimming cost V 4 bases and J 3 bases, with 1 base left between them. CDR3 length: 11 residues. CDR1 is SGHRS, CDR2 YFSETQ, per germline. The CDR3, as DNA: TGCGCCAGCAGCGACACCGGGGAGCTGTTTTTT. Protein: CASSDTGELFF.

This rearrangement joins TRBV29-1 to TRBJ1-2, with 9 bases identical to TRBD1. V lost 6 bases, J lost 4 bases, and 6 bases stayed unmatched. The CDR3 has 13 amino acids. CDR1 and CDR2 from the germline V gene are SQVTM and ANQGSEA. This CDR3 reads CSVGTGNLYGYTF. CDR3 bases: TGCAGCGTAGGGACAGGGAATCTCTATGGCTACACCTTC.

The chain joins TRBV2 to TRBJ2-1; D remains ambiguous. Germline V gene lookup returns CDR1 SNHLY and CDR2 FYNNEI. The CDR3 is 15 residues long. The V gene lost 1 base and the J gene lost 0 bases, with 7 bases spanning the gap. As DNA, the CDR3 is TGTGCCAGCAGTGAAGAGTTTAGCTCCTACAATGAGCAGTTCTTC. Protein: CASSEEFSSYNEQFF.

This chain joins TRBV29-1 and TRBJ2-7; 7 positions agree with TRBD1. The V gene end was trimmed by 7 bases and the J gene end by 3 bases; junction bases not matched to a gene: 6. CDR3 size: 12 residues. CDR1 and CDR2 (germline): SQVTM, ANQGSEA. The CDR3 coding sequence is TGCAGCGCCGGCCCAGGGGGCTACGAGCAGTACTTC. This codes for CSAGPGGYEQYF.

The chain has TRBV7-8 and TRBJ1-4, with D unclear. Trimming removed 3 bases from V and 5 bases from J, with 7 bases in between. This CDR3 has 13 amino acids. CDR1 is SGHVS and CDR2 is FQNEAQ in the germline V gene. CDR3 region: CASSFTENEKLFF. DNA of the CDR3: TGTGCCAGCAGCTTTACGGAGAATGAAAAACTGTTTTTT.

This chain uses TRBV20-1 with TRBJ1-4; possible D gene TRBD1, 5 bases. CDR3 size: 11 residues. Germline assignment: CDR1 DFQATT and CDR2 SNEGSKA (reference sequence). DNA for the CDR3: TGCAGCGGACAACTGAACGATGGACTGTTTTTT. Amino acids: CSGQLNDGLFF.

This chain links TRBV13 with TRBJ1-1; tentatively, D is TRBD1 (5 bases). The CDR3 sequence is 15 residues long. Germline CDR1 reads PRHDT; CDR2 reads FYEKMQ (reference sequence). The V gene lost 4 bases and the J gene lost 9 bases, with 21 bases spanning the gap. Written as DNA, the CDR3 is TGTGCCAGCAGCTCCGAGCTCACAGGCGATCAGAAAGCTTTCTTT. This gives the protein CASSSELTGDQKAFF.

This clone was counted a few times. The chain carries TRBV7-2 and TRBJ2-3; 10 bases align to TRBD1. Germline trimming cut 5 bases from V and 4 bases from J; bases unmatched to any gene: 3. Germline V gene data show CDR1 as SGHTA and CDR2 as FQGNSA. This CDR3 is built from 14 residues. The CDR3 region is CASSHGQGADTQYF. The CDR3 DNA is TGTGCCAGCAGCCACGGACAGGGGGCAGATACGCAGTATTTT.

J is TRBJ2-3 and V is TRBV29-1; TRBD1 might be the D (6 bases). Between the trimmed V and J ends, which lost 4 bases and 2 bases, there was a span of 10 bases. This CDR3 has 13 residues. Germline V lookup: CDR1 SQVTM, CDR2 ANQGSEA. The CDR3 region is CSVGGQNTDTQYF. DNA for the CDR3: TGCAGCGTTGGCGGACAGAACACAGATACGCAGTATTTT.

V usage is TRBV2 and J usage is TRBJ2-7; D is undetermined. V dropped 4 bases and J dropped 0 bases, with 10 bases sitting between them. Per germline, CDR1 SNHLY and CDR2 FYNNEI. The CDR3 loop spans 14 amino acids. CDR3 residues: CASSGRLRSYEQYF. As DNA, the CDR3 is TGTGCCAGCAGTGGGCGGCTCCGCTCCTACGAGCAGTACTTC. Supplemented by reference TRBV2 and TRBJ2-7, the full variable domain reads EPEVTQTPSHQVTQMGQEVILRCVPISNHLYFYWYRQILGQKVEFLVSFYNNEISEKSEIFDDQFSVERPDGSNFTLKIRSTKLEDSAMYFCASSGRLRSYEQYFGPGTRLTVT.

The V and J genes are TRBV4-3 and TRBJ2-1; 7 positions match TRBD1. With 0 bases clipped from V and 3 bases from J, the junction kept 2 bases outside the gene matches. The CDR3 spans 15 residues. The germline CDR1 and CDR2 sequences are LGHNA and YSLEER. The CDR3 reads CASSQEGGFYNEQFF. CDR3 in DNA: TGCGCCAGCAGCCAAGAAGGGGGCTTCTACAATGAGCAGTTCTTC.